This T cell receptor (beta chain) was observed in a study of read filtering for tumor transcriptome and immune sequencing. Whole-study findings and limits: The CD138-negative fraction was mixed bone marrow immune cells, not pure T cells.

This library used about 400 ng RNA and molecular barcoded adaptors spanning alpha/delta and beta/gamma chains. TCRdb reprocessed the reads via MiXCR and lists one record per CDR3 protein. The sample lists tens of thousands of distinct CDR3 sequences; less than 25% were seen once. This clonotype was found a few times. Its matching antigen is unknown. The CDR3 runs 13 residues. Trimming removed 5 bases at V and 6 bases at J, with 13 bases between. Germline-derived CDR1 and CDR2 are LNHDA and SQIVND (reference sequence). The chain is built from TRBV19 and TRBJ1-2; D is unresolved. The TCR sequence derives from a donor over 35 with multiple myeloma. The sample consisted of a population of CD138-negative cells sorted from bone marrow. Written as DNA, the CDR3 is TGTGCCAGTAGTCGTGGGCAGTCTGATGGCTACACCTTC. This sequence encodes CASSRGQSDGYTF.